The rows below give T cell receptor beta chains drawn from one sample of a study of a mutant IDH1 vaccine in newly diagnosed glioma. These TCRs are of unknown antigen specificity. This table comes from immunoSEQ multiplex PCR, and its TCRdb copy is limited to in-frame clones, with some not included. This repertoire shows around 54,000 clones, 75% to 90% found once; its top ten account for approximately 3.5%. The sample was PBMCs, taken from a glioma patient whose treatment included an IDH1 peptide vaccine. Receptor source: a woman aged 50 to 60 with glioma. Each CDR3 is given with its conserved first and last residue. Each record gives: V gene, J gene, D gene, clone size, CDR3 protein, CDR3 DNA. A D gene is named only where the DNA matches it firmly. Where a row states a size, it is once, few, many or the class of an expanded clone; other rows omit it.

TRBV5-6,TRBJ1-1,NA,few,CASSLGATTEAFF,TGTGCCAGCAGCTTGGGGGCGACCACTGAAGCTTTCTTT
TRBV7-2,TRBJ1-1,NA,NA,CASSLYRENTEAFF,TGTGCCAGCAGCTTATACAGGGAAAACACTGAAGCTTTCTTT
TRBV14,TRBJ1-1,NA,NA,CASSQDRLQMNTEAFF,TGTGCCAGCAGCCAAGATAGGCTCCAGATGAACACTGAAGCTTTCTTT
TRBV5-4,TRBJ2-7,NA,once,CASSPWYSSYEQYF,TGTGCCAGCAGCCCCTGGTACAGCTCCTACGAGCAGTACTTC
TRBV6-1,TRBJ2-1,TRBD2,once,CASSKGAGGKRNEQFF,TGTGCCAGCAGTAAAGGGGCGGGGGGAAAACGCAATGAGCAGTTCTTC
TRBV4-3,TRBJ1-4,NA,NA,CASGTEATNEKLFF,TGCGCCAGCGGGACGGAAGCAACTAATGAAAAACTGTTTTTT
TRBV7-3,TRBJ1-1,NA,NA,CATATRGGNTEAFF,TGTGCCACAGCAACCCGAGGGGGGAACACTGAAGCTTTCTTT
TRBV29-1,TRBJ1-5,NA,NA,CSARGSNQPQHF,TGCAGCGCCCGCGGTTCCAATCAGCCCCAGCATTTT
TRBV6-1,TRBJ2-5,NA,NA,CASSEAWETQYF,TGTGCCAGCAGTGAAGCATGGGAGACCCAGTACTTC
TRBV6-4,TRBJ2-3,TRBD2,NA,CASSEKRGSTDTQYF,TGTGCCAGCAGTGAGAAGCGGGGCAGCACAGATACGCAGTATTTT
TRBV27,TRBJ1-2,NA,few,CASSSQPNYGYTF,TGTGCCAGCAGTTCCCAGCCTAACTATGGCTACACCTTC
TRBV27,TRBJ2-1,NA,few,CASSFLPDGTYNEQFF,TGTGCCAGCAGTTTCCTCCCGGACGGGACCTACAATGAGCAGTTCTTC
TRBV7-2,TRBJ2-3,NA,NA,CASSFLGPTDTQYF,TGTGCCAGCAGCTTTTTAGGACCGACAGATACGCAGTATTTT
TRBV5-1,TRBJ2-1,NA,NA,CASSGLSYNEQFF,TGCGCCAGCAGCGGCCTCTCCTACAATGAGCAGTTCTTC
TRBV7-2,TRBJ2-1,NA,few,CASSTVGRRDEQFF,TGTGCCAGCAGCACAGTTGGGAGGCGCGATGAGCAGTTCTTC
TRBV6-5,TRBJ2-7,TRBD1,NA,CASNRGYEQYF,TGTGCCAGCAACAGGGGGTACGAGCAGTACTTC